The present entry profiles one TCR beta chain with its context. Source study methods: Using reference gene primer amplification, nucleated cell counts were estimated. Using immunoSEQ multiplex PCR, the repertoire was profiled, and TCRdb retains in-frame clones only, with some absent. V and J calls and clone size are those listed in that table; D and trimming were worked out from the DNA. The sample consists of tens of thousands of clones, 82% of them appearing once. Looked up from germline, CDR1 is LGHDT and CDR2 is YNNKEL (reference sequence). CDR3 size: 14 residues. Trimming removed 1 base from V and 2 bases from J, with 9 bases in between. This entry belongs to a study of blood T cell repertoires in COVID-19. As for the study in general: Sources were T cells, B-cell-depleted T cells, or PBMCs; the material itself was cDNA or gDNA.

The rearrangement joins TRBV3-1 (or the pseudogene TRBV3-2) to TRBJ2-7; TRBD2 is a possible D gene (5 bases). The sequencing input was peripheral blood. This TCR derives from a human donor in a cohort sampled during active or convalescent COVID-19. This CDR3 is CASSQVAGPYEQYF. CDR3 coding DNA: TGTGCCAGCAGCCAAGTGGCGGGCCCCTACGAGCAGTACTTC.